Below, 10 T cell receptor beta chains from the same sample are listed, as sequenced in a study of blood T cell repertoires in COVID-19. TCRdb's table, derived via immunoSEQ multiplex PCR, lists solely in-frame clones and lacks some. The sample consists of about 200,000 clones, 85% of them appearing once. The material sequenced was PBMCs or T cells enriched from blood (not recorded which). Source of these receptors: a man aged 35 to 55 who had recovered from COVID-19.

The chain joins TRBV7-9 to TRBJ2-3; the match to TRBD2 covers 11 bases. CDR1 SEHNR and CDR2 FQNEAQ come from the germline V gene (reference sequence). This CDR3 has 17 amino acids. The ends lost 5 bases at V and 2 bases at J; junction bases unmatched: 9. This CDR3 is CASSQPTSGIYTDTQYF. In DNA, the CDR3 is TGTGCCAGCAGCCAGCCGACTAGCGGGATCTACACAGATACGCAGTATTTT. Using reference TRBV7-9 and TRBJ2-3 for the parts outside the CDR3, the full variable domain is DTGVSQNPRHKITKRGQNVTFRCDPISEHNRLYWYRQTLGQGPEFLTYFQNEAQLEKSRLLSDRFSAERPKGSFSTLEIQRTEQGDSAMYLCASSQPTSGIYTDTQYFGPGTRLTVL.

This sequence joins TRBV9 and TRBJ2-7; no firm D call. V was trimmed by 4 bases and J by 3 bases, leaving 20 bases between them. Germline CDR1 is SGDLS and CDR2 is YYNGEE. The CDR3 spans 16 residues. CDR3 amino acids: CASSPSPLSRGYEQYF. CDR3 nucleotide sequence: TGTGCCAGCAGCCCTTCCCCCCTATCGAGAGGCTACGAGCAGTACTTC.

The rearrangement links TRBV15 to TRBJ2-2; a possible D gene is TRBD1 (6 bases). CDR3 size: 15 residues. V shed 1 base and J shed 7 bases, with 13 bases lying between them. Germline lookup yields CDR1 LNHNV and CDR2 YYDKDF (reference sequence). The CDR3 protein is CATSRVSGAYGELFF. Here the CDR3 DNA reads TGTGCCACCAGCAGAGTATCAGGGGCTTACGGGGAGCTGTTTTTT.

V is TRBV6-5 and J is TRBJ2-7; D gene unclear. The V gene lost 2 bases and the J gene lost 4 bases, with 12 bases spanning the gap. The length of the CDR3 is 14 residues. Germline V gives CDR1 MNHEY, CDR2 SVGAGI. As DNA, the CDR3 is TGTGCCAGCAGTTACGGCCAGATGTTTTACGAGCAGTACTTC. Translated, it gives CASSYGQMFYEQYF.

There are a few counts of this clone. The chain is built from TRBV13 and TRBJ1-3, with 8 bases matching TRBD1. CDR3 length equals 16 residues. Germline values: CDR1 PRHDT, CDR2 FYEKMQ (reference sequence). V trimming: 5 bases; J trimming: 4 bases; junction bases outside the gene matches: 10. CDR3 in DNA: TGTGCCAGCAGCCTTGGACAGGGAGTGAGAGGAAACACCATATATTTT. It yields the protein CASSLGQGVRGNTIYF.

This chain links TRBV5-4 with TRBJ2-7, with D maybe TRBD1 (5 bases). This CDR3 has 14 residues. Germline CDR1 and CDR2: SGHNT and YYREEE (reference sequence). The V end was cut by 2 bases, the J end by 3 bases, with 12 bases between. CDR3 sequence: CASSLGVNDYEQYF. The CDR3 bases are TGTGCCAGCAGCTTAGGGGTAAACGACTACGAGCAGTACTTC. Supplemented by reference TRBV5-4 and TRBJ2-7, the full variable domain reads ETGVTQSPTHLIKTRGQQVTLRCSSQSGHNTVSWYQQALGQGPQFIFQYYREEENGRGNFPPRFSGLQFPNYSSELNVNALELDDSALYLCASSLGVNDYEQYFGPGTRLTVT.

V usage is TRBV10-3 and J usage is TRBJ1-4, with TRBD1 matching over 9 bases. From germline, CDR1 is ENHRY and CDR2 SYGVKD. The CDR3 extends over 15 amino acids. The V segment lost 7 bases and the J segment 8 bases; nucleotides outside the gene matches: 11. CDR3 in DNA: TGTGCCATCAACGACCCGGGACAGGGTGGAGAAAAACTGTTTTTT. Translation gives CAINDPGQGGEKLFF.

As DNA, the CDR3 is TGTGCCAGTGCTCCTGGGGGGGGAGGAGAGACCCAGTACTTC. Its translation is CASAPGGGGETQYF. The chain uses TRBV19 and TRBJ2-5; 7 bases map to TRBD2. This CDR3 has 14 residues. J lost 4 bases, V lost 8 bases, and 10 bases had no gene match. Germline CDR1 is LNHDA and CDR2 is SQIVND (reference sequence).

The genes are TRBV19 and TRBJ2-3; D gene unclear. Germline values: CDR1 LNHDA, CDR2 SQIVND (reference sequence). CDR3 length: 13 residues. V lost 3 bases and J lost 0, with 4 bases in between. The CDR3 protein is CASSIGSTDTQYF. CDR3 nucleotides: TGTGCCAGTAGTATTGGCAGCACAGATACGCAGTATTTT.

The CDR3 spells CASSIGGAGANVLTF. DNA for the CDR3: TGTGCCAGTAGTATAGGGGGCGCTGGGGCCAACGTCCTGACTTTC. This sequence joins TRBV19 and TRBJ2-6; TRBD1 might be the D (5 bases). V lost 1 base, J lost 2 bases, and 6 bases lay in between. The CDR3 contains 15 residues. CDR1 is LNHDA and CDR2 is SQIVND in the germline V gene (reference sequence). Using reference TRBV19 and TRBJ2-6 for the parts outside the CDR3, the full variable domain is DGGITQSPKYLFRKEGQNVTLSCEQNLNHDAMYWYRQDPGQGLRLIYYSQIVNDFQKGDIAEGYSVSREKKESFPLTVTSAQKNPTAFYLCASSIGGAGANVLTFGAGSRLTVL.